The 32 T cell receptor beta chains below come from one sample, sequenced in a study of blood T cell repertoires in COVID-19. Clones were sequenced by immunoSEQ multiplex PCR, and TCRdb holds only the in-frame ones, with some missing. The sample lists 60,000 to 80,000 clones; approximately 90% were seen once. Sequencing input: peripheral blood. The origin of the receptors is a woman aged 55-70 years with COVID-19, enrolled during active disease.

V usage is TRBV7-2 and J usage is TRBJ2-2; 9 bases line up with TRBD1. V gave up 5 bases and J gave up 7 bases; unmatched junction bases: 8. Germline values: CDR1 SGHTA, CDR2 FQGNSA. The CDR3 totals 15 residues. This CDR3 is CASSLGQGINGELFF. The DNA of the CDR3 is TGTGCCAGCAGCCTCGGACAGGGGATAAACGGGGAGCTGTTTTTT.

The rearrangement uses TRBV19 and TRBJ1-5; maybe TRBD1 (6 bases). V was clipped by 0 bases and J by 7 bases, with 10 bases between them. This CDR3 spans 14 amino acids. Germline loops: CDR1 LNHDA, CDR2 SQIVND (reference sequence). The CDR3 protein is CASSIDYRVQPQHF. CDR3 DNA sequence: TGTGCCAGTAGTATAGATTACAGGGTACAGCCCCAGCATTTT.

CDR3 protein: CATSDSLTSGRVHEQFF. The DNA of the CDR3 is TGTGCCACCAGTGATTCTTTAACTAGCGGGAGGGTCCATGAGCAGTTCTTC. This chain links TRBV24-1 with TRBJ2-1, with TRBD2 matching over 13 bases. Germline V gene sequence: CDR1 KGHDR, CDR2 SFDVKD. The J segment lost 8 bases and the V segment lost 2 bases, leaving 8 bases of the junction unmatched. CDR3 length: 17 amino acids.

In its sample, this clone was seen once. The V and J genes are TRBV5-1 and TRBJ2-7, with TRBD2 matching over 16 bases. J was trimmed by 5 bases and V by 4 bases; bases with no gene match: 9. CDR1 is SGHRS and CDR2 is YFSETQ in the germline V gene. This CDR3 is built from 17 residues. In DNA, the CDR3 is TGCGCCAGCAGCCCGGGGACTAGCGGGAGGGCCTTCCACGAGCAGTACTTC. This translates into CASSPGTSGRAFHEQYF.

This clone showed up just once. The genes are TRBV21-1 and TRBJ1-6; the D call TRBD1 from the table was never checked on the DNA. TRBV21-1 is a known pseudogene. There are 14 residues in the CDR3. CDR3 coding DNA: TGTGCCAGCAGCAGCGACAGGAATAATTCACCCCTCCACTTT. This sequence encodes CASSSDRNNSPLHF.

The J gene is TRBJ2-3, the V gene TRBV20-1; D possibly corresponds to TRBD2 (6 bases). Germline V gene lookup returns CDR1 DFQATT and CDR2 SNEGSKA (reference sequence). The CDR3 is 15 residues long. V was cut by 3 bases and J by 2 bases, with 15 bases left in between. CDR3 nucleotides: TGCAGTGCTAGTAGTAGCGGAGCTAACACAGATACGCAGTATTTT. Its protein product is CSASSSGANTDTQYF.

The J gene is TRBJ1-4, the V gene TRBV19, with 7 nucleotides matching TRBD1. V lost 2 bases, J lost 0 bases, and 15 bases stayed unmatched. The CDR3 has 20 residues. The germline V gene has CDR1 LNHDA and CDR2 SQIVND (reference sequence). CDR3: CASSIWRQGSILATNEKLFF. The CDR3, as DNA: TGTGCCAGTAGTATATGGAGACAGGGATCGATATTGGCAACTAATGAAAAACTGTTTTTT. Based on the CDR3 plus reference TRBV19 and TRBJ1-4, the full variable domain is DGGITQSPKYLFRKEGQNVTLSCEQNLNHDAMYWYRQDPGQGLRLIYYSQIVNDFQKGDIAEGYSVSREKKESFPLTVTSAQKNPTAFYLCASSIWRQGSILATNEKLFFGSGTQLSVL.

The rearrangement uses TRBV28 and TRBJ1-2; 9 bases map to TRBD1. Germline V gene sequence: CDR1 MDHEN, CDR2 SYDVKM. V was pared by 5 bases and J by 7 bases, with 8 bases of the junction left unmatched. The CDR3 covers 14 residues. DNA of the CDR3: TGTGCCAGCAGTGGACAGGGGACCAAAGGTGGCTACACCTTC. Its protein product is CASSGQGTKGGYTF.

For the CDR3, the DNA is TGTGCCAGCAGTTCACTGGCTAGCGGGAGGTTCATCTCCGAGCAGTACTTC. It specifies CASSSLASGRFISEQYF. The V gene is TRBV6-2 or TRBV6-3, the J gene TRBJ2-7; 11 nucleotides align to TRBD2. The CDR3 extends over 17 amino acids. V lost 4 bases and J lost 6; bases outside the gene matches: 14. Per the germline V gene, CDR1 is MNHEY and CDR2 is SVGEGT.

The chain employs TRBV29-1 and TRBJ2-7; D gene unclear. V gave up 4 bases and J gave up 2 bases, with 15 bases separating them. The CDR3 consists of 14 residues. Germline CDR1 is SQVTM and CDR2 is ANQGSEA. This CDR3 reads CSVAARHSTYEQYF. The CDR3, as DNA: TGCAGCGTTGCCGCCCGCCACAGTACCTACGAGCAGTACTTC.

The chain combines TRBV6-6 with TRBJ1-3; D unclear. Germline CDR1 MNHNY, CDR2 SVGAGI (reference sequence). The CDR3 extends over 13 amino acids. V lost 6 bases and J lost 4, with 10 bases in between. CDR3 amino acids: CASRSGVGNTIYF. The DNA for the CDR3 is TGTGCCAGCAGGTCCGGGGTGGGAAACACCATATATTTT.

The chain carries TRBV5-4 and TRBJ2-2, with a weak D call TRBD2 (5 bases). The germline V gene has CDR1 SGHNT and CDR2 YYREEE (reference sequence). This CDR3 region has 17 residues. The germline V and J ends were trimmed by 4 bases and 1 base, with 17 bases remaining between them. In DNA, the CDR3 is TGTGCCAGCAGCCCCGTCGGGGTGCGGAGGAACACCGGGGAGCTGTTTTTT. It encodes CASSPVGVRRNTGELFF.

The chain combines TRBV6-2 or TRBV6-3 with TRBJ1-1; D call uncertain. The germline V gene has CDR1 MNHEY and CDR2 SVGEGT. The length of the CDR3 is 16 residues. V lost 1 base and J 1 base, leaving 13 bases between the germline ends. The CDR3 spells CASSYLVRQANTEAFF. The DNA of the CDR3 is TGTGCCAGCAGTTACTTGGTTCGGCAGGCGAACACTGAAGCTTTCTTT.

This sequence joins TRBV3-1 (or the pseudogene TRBV3-2) and TRBJ1-2; D remains ambiguous. CDR3 length: 13 residues. The V gene lost 0 bases and the J gene lost 5 bases, with 7 bases spanning the gap. The V gene's germline CDR1 is LGHDT and CDR2 YNNKEL (reference sequence). The CDR3 region is CASSQEATYGYTF. The CDR3 region has the DNA TGTGCCAGCAGCCAAGAGGCAACATATGGCTACACCTTC.

The chain carries TRBV7-2 and TRBJ1-1; no firm D call. The CDR3 totals 12 residues. Germline V gene lookup returns CDR1 SGHTA and CDR2 FQGNSA. The V end was cut by 2 bases, the J end by 6 bases, with 7 bases between. The CDR3 spells CASSLRGPEAFF. Here the CDR3 DNA reads TGTGCCAGCAGCTTACGTGGGCCTGAAGCTTTCTTT.

The chain couples TRBV30 to TRBJ2-5; 8 bases are a match to TRBD2. Trimming cost V 4 bases and J 0 bases; bases outside gene matches: 4. CDR1 and CDR2 from the germline V gene are GTSNPN and SVGIG (reference sequence). CDR3 length: 14 residues. The CDR3, as DNA: TGTGCCTGGACCCGGACTAGCTACCAAGAGACCCAGTACTTC. It yields the protein CAWTRTSYQETQYF.

Worth noting for this clone: Distinct nucleotide sequences in the sample also encode this CDR3. The CDR3 spells CASSPRTSGTYEQYF. For the CDR3, the DNA is TGTGCCAGCAGCCCGAGGACTAGCGGGACCTACGAGCAGTACTTC. This chain connects TRBV7-8 to TRBJ2-7; 12 bases are shared with TRBD2. The CDR3 runs 15 residues. The germline V gene has CDR1 SGHVS and CDR2 FQNEAQ. Trimming took 5 bases from V and 2 from J; bases not matched to a gene: 4.

This rearrangement joins TRBV7-9 to TRBJ1-4; 7 nucleotides line up with TRBD1. Germline lookup yields CDR1 SEHNR and CDR2 FQNEAQ (reference sequence). The CDR3 is 16 amino acids. Losses at the gene ends were 0 bases for V and 7 bases for J; bases not matched to a gene: 8. The CDR3 here is CASSLATGRTGEKLFF. CDR3 bases: TGTGCCAGCAGCTTAGCGACAGGGCGGACTGGTGAAAAACTGTTTTTT.

This clone was observed a single time. The chain uses TRBV24-1 and TRBJ1-1, with a tentative D call TRBD1 (5 bases). V gave up 3 bases and J gave up 4 bases, with 11 bases separating them. The germline gives CDR1 KGHDR, CDR2 SFDVKD. This CDR3 has 14 residues. The DNA of the CDR3 is TGTGCCACCAGTGATGGGACTGGGGGCACTGAAGCTTTCTTT. Translating it yields CATSDGTGGTEAFF.

The chain has TRBV12-3 or TRBV12-4 and TRBJ2-7; maybe TRBD1 (6 bases). V was clipped by 2 bases and J by 6 bases, with 11 bases between them. The CDR3 has 13 residues. The CDR3 DNA reads TGTGCCAGCAGTTTAACAGGGCAGTCCGAGCAGTACTTC. Residues: CASSLTGQSEQYF.

The chain combines TRBV4-3 with TRBJ2-5; 7 bases map to TRBD1. Germline V lookup: CDR1 LGHNA, CDR2 YSLEER. The J segment lost 2 bases and the V segment lost 1 base, leaving 4 bases of the junction unmatched. This CDR3 has 15 amino acids. The CDR3 reads CASSQARTGQETQYF. In DNA, the CDR3 is TGCGCCAGCAGCCAAGCCCGGACAGGACAAGAGACCCAGTACTTC.

V and J are TRBV29-1 and TRBJ2-5, with D tentatively TRBD2 (5 bases). The CDR3 has 12 residues. The germline CDR1 and CDR2 sequences are SQVTM and ANQGSEA. The ends were cut back, 7 bases at V and 6 bases at J, with 15 bases in the middle. The CDR3 DNA sequence: TGCAGCGCCACTTCGGGGAGTAAGACCCAGTACTTC. Amino acid sequence: CSATSGSKTQYF. Full variable domain (missing parts from reference TRBV29-1 and TRBJ2-5): SAVISQKPSRDICQRGTSLTIQCQVDSQVTMMFWYRQQPGQSLTLIATANQGSEATYESGFVIDKFPISRPNLTFSTLTVSNMSPEDSSIYLCSATSGSKTQYFGPGTRLLVL.

The chain joins TRBV7-8 to TRBJ2-7; 10 bases match TRBD2. From germline, CDR1 is SGHVS and CDR2 FQNEAQ. The V segment lost 2 bases and the J segment 2 bases; nucleotides outside the gene matches: 6. CDR3 size: 16 residues. CDR3 DNA: TGTGCCAGCAGCTTAAGGTCCAGCGGGAGGGCCTACGAGCAGTACTTC. Protein sequence: CASSLRSSGRAYEQYF.

J is TRBJ2-7 and V is TRBV11-2, with 15 bases identical to TRBD2. Germline CDR1 and CDR2: SGHAT and FQNNGV. J lost 5 bases, V lost 5 bases, and 7 bases had no gene match. This CDR3 is built from 16 residues. The CDR3 loop reads CASSLGTSGRLDEQYF. CDR3 sequence (DNA): TGTGCCAGCAGCCTTGGGACTAGCGGGAGGCTCGACGAGCAGTACTTC.

This chain links TRBV4-3 with TRBJ2-5; TRBD1 matches 7 bases. The junction had 9 bases not matched to a gene; V was cut back by 3 bases and J by 2 bases. Germline V gene data show CDR1 as LGHNA and CDR2 as YSLEER. The CDR3 runs 16 residues. The CDR3: CASSQNPGQRQETQYF. The CDR3 coding sequence is TGCGCCAGCAGCCAGAACCCGGGACAGCGTCAAGAGACCCAGTACTTC.

In nucleotides, the CDR3 is TGCGCCAGCAGCGCTTGGGGGCGCGGGGGATATAGCAATCAGCCCCAGCATTTT. Amino acid sequence: CASSAWGRGGYSNQPQHF. The rearrangement joins TRBV4-1 to TRBJ1-5, with a possible D match to TRBD1 (6 bases). The CDR3 totals 18 residues. Looked up from germline, CDR1 is MGHRA and CDR2 is YSYEKL. V lost 5 bases and J 0 bases, leaving 20 bases between the germline ends.

V gene TRBV25-1 combines with J gene TRBJ1-1; TRBD1 aligns across 7 bases. CDR1 and CDR2 from the germline V gene are MGHDK and SYGVNS. The CDR3 has 12 residues. V lost 6 bases to trimming and J lost 3 bases; unmatched junction nucleotides: 1. The CDR3 DNA reads as TGTGCCAGCAGGGGACAGTACACTGAAGCTTTCTTT. It yields the protein CASRGQYTEAFF.

The rearrangement joins TRBV15 to TRBJ2-7; 11 bases align to TRBD2. CDR3 length: 16 residues. Trimming took 0 bases from V and 7 from J; bases not matched to a gene: 8. Germline V gene sequence: CDR1 LNHNV, CDR2 YYDKDF (reference sequence). The CDR3 is CATSRDPGLAAGEQYF. The CDR3, as DNA: TGTGCCACCAGCAGAGATCCGGGACTAGCGGCGGGGGAGCAGTACTTC.

The chain uses TRBV6-5 and TRBJ1-1, with D hard to call. Germline CDR1 is MNHEY and CDR2 is SVGAGI. The V and J ends lost 6 bases and 5 bases respectively, with 10 bases between them. The CDR3 has 12 amino acids. The CDR3, as DNA: TGTGCCAGCAGGACCCCGGGGACTGAAGCTTTCTTT. Translation gives CASRTPGTEAFF.

The V call is TRBV6-5, the J call TRBJ2-7; TRBD1 might be the D (6 bases). The CDR3 totals 15 residues. V lost 6 bases and J lost 0, with 15 bases in between. The germline CDR1 and CDR2 sequences are MNHEY and SVGAGI. CDR3 nucleotides: TGTGCCAGCAGACAAACAGGGCTTAACTCCTACGAGCAGTACTTC. This codes for CASRQTGLNSYEQYF.

The chain couples TRBV29-1 to TRBJ2-2, with 11 bases aligning to TRBD2. Germline V lookup: CDR1 SQVTM, CDR2 ANQGSEA. V dropped 3 bases and J dropped 5; count of bases not matched to a gene: 8. The CDR3 has 16 residues. The CDR3 coding sequence is TGCAGCGTTGAGGGAACTAGCGGGAGTTCTACCGGGGAGCTGTTTTTT. It codes for CSVEGTSGSSTGELFF.

The rearrangement joins TRBV10-3 to TRBJ1-2; D gene uncertain. Germline V gene lookup returns CDR1 ENHRY and CDR2 SYGVKD. The CDR3 covers 15 residues. Between the trimmed V and J ends, which lost 8 bases and 0 bases, there was a span of 16 bases. In nucleotides, the CDR3 is TGTGCCATCGCGCGCCAGCGTCCGTCTAACTATGGCTACACCTTC. Protein: CAIARQRPSNYGYTF.